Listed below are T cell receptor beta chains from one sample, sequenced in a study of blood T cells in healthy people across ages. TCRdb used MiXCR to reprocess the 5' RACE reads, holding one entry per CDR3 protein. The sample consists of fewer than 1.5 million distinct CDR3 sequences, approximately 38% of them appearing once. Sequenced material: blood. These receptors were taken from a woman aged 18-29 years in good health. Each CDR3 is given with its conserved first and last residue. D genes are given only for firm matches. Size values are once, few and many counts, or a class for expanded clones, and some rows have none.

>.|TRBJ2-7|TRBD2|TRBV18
TGTGCCAGCTCACCTATTAAGGGACTGGCGGGAGCCTACAATGAGCAGTACTTC
CASSPIKGLAGAYNEQYF
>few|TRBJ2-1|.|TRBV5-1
TGCGCCAGCAGCTGGGGGGGACAGTCCTACAATGAGCAGTTCTTC
CASSWGGQSYNEQFF
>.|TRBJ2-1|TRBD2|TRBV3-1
TGTGCCAGCAGCCAAAGGACTAGCGGGAGTAGTGAGCAGTTCTTC
CASSQRTSGSSEQFF
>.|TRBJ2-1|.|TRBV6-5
TGTGCCAGCAGTAACGCTGGAGGAACGAATGAGCAGTTCTTC
CASSNAGGTNEQFF
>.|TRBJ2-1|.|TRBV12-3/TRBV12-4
TGTGCCAGCAGTTTTTTTATTCGTGAGCAGTTCTTC
CASSFFIREQFF
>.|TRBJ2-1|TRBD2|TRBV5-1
TGCGCCAGCAGCTTGGGGCCTAGCGGGAGCGATGAGCAGTTCTTC
CASSLGPSGSDEQFF
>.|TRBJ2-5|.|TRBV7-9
TGTGCCAGCAGAAGCCCCACAGGGGAGGACGAGACCCAGTACTTC
CASRSPTGEDETQYF
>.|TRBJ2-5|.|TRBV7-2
TGTCCCAGCAGCTTAGACGCAGGGATCCAAGAGACCCAGTACTTC
CPSSLDAGIQETQYF
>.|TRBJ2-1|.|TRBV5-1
TGCGCCAGCAGCCCAGTGTCCGGGGGTTCCTACAATGAGCAGTTCTTC
CASSPVSGGSYNEQFF
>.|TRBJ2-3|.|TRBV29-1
TGCAGCGTTACTTTAGACAGGTATACGCAGTATTTT
CSVTLDRYTQYF
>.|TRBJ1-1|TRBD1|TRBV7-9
TGTGCCAGCAAGAACCAGGGGGGCACTGAAGCTTTCTTT
CASKNQGGTEAFF
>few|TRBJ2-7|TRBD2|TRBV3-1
TGTGCCAGCAGCCAACCGGGTAGCGGGGCACCCTACGAGCAGTACTTC
CASSQPGSGAPYEQYF
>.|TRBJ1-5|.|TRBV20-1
TGCAGTGCCTCACCCGGGTTATTACAGCATTTT
CSASPGLLQHF
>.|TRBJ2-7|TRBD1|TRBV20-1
TGCAGTGCTAGCGGACAGGACCCCTACGAGCAGTACTTC
CSASGQDPYEQYF
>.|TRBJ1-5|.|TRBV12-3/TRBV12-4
TGTGCCAGCAGTTTATTAGGGAAACCCAATCAGCCCCAGCATTTT
CASSLLGKPNQPQHF
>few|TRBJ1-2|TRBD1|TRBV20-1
TGCAGTGCAGGGGGACAGGGGGCGCGTGGTGGCTACACCTTC
CSAGGQGARGGYTF
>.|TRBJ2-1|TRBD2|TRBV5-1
TGCGCCAGCAGCTTGGCCGGTAGCGGGGGTGGTTTCGATGAGCAGTTCTTC
CASSLAGSGGGFDEQFF
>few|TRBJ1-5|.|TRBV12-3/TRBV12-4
TGTGCCAGCAGTTTAGCGCAGGGGCCTCAGCCCCAGCATTTT
CASSLAQGPQPQHF
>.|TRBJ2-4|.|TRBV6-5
TGTGCCAGCAGTTACTCTTCACTAGACAGAGCCAAAAACATTCAGTACTTC
CASSYSSLDRAKNIQYF
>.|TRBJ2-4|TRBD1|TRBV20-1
TGCAGTGCCCCGGACAGGATAAACATTCAGTACTTC
CSAPDRINIQYF
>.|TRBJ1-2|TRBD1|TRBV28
TGTGCCAGCAGTCTCGCGGGACAGGATAACTATGGCTACACCTTC
CASSLAGQDNYGYTF
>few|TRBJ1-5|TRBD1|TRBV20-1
TGCAGTGCTCGTGGGACAGGGCGTAGCAATCAGCCCCAGCATTTT
CSARGTGRSNQPQHF
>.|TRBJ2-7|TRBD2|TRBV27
TGTGCCAGCAGTCCCCCTCCCGGATTTCGGGAGGTGAACGAGCAGTACTTC
CASSPPPGFREVNEQYF
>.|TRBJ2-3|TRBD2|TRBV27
TGTGCCAGCAGTCAGAGGACTAGCGGGAGACCAGATACGCAGTATTTT
CASSQRTSGRPDTQYF
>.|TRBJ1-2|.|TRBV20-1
TGCAGCGCCAAAGCTCCCGGGTTCTATGGCTACACCTTC
CSAKAPGFYGYTF
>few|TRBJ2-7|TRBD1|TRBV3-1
TGTGCCAGCAGCCAAGCCCCAGGGGGAAAAAACGAGCAGTACTTC
CASSQAPGGKNEQYF
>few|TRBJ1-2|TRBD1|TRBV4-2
TGTGCCAGCAGCCAAGATGGGACTGGACAGGGGACCGGCCGGTATGGCTACACCTTC
CASSQDGTGQGTGRYGYTF
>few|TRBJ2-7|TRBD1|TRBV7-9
TGTGCCAGCAGCTTATCCGGGACAGGGGCCCACGAGCAGTACTTC
CASSLSGTGAHEQYF
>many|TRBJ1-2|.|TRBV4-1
TGCGCCAGCAGCCAAGCCCCCAGGGATGATGGCTACACCTTC
CASSQAPRDDGYTF
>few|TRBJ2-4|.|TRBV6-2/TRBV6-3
TGTGCCAGCAGTTATATGGACGGCCAGTACTTC
CASSYMDGQYF
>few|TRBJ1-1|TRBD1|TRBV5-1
TGCGCCAGCCAGGGACAGGGGTACACTGAAGCTTTCTTT
CASQGQGYTEAFF
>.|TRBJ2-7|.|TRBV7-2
TGTGCCAGCAGCTCCGGACAGCCCACTGGGCAGTACTTC
CASSSGQPTGQYF
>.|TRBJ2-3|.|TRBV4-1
TGCGCCAGCAGCCAAGGGTATGGCGCGCAGTATTTT
CASSQGYGAQYF
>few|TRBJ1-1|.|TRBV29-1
TGCAGCGTTTCCCCGAGGGACCTGAAGGACACTGAAGCTTTCTTT
CSVSPRDLKDTEAFF
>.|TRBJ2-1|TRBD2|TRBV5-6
TGTGCCAGCAGTGTAGCGGGAGGGCCAGGAACCAATGAGCAGTTCTTC
CASSVAGGPGTNEQFF
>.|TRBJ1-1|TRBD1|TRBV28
TGTGCCAGCAGTTACACCCGGGGACAGGGATTAACTGAAGCTTTCTTT
CASSYTRGQGLTEAFF
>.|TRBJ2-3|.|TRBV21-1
TGTGCCAGCAGCAAAAGGGTTGGACTAGCGCCGACAGATACGCAGTATTTT
CASSKRVGLAPTDTQYF
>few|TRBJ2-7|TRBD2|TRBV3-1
TGTGCCAGCAGCCAAGACGGCGGGAGTGATTACGAGCAGTACTTC
CASSQDGGSDYEQYF
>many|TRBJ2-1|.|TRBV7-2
TGTGCCAGCAGCCTCTCAGGGACGCCTGAATACAATGAGCAGTTCTTC
CASSLSGTPEYNEQFF
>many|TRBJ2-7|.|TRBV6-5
TGTGCCAGCAGTTACTATTTGGGGTACGAGCAGTACTTC
CASSYYLGYEQYF
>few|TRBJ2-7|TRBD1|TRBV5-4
TGTGCCAGCAGCGTGCCGGGACAGGGGATATACGAGCAGTACTTC
CASSVPGQGIYEQYF
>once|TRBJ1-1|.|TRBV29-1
TGCAGCGTTTCAGGGGCCTACACTGAAGCTTTCTTT
CSVSGAYTEAFF
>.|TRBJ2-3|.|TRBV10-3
TGTGCCATCAGTCAGTTCGGGACTCGCAAACCCACAGATACGCAGTATTTT
CAISQFGTRKPTDTQYF
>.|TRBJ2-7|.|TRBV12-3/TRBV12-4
TGTGCCAGCAGTGCCTTAGGGGGGGCTATTTACGAGCAGTACTTC
CASSALGGAIYEQYF
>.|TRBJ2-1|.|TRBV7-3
TGTGCCAGCAGCTTAACCAGAAACAATGAGCAGTTATTC
CASSLTRNNEQLF
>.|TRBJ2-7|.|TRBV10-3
TGTGCCATCACGGCGGGGGCGACCCACGAGCAGTACTTC
CAITAGATHEQYF
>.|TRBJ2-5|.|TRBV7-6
TGTGCCAGCAGCAAAGGGGGCCAAGAGACCCAGTACTTC
CASSKGGQETQYF
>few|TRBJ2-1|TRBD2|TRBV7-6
TGTGCCAGCAGCTTAGGGACTAGCAGGGGCTCCTACAATGAGCAGTTCTTC
CASSLGTSRGSYNEQFF
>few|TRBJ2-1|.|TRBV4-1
TGCGCCAGCAGCCAAGCGGGGGCAGGAGGAAATGAGCAGTTCTTC
CASSQAGAGGNEQFF